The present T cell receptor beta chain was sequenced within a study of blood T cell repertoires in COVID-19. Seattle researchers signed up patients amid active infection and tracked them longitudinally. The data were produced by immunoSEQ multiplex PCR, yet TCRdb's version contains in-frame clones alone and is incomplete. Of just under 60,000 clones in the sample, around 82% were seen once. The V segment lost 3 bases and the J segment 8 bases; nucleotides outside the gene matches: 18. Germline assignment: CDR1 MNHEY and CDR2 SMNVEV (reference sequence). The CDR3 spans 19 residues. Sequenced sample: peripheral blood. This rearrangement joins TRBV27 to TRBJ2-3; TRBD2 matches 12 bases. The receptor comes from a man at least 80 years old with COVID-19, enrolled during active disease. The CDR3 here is CASSFRGTGRLAGEGTQYF. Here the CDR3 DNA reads TGTGCCAGCAGTTTTAGGGGGACAGGGCGACTAGCGGGAGAAGGTACGCAGTATTTT.